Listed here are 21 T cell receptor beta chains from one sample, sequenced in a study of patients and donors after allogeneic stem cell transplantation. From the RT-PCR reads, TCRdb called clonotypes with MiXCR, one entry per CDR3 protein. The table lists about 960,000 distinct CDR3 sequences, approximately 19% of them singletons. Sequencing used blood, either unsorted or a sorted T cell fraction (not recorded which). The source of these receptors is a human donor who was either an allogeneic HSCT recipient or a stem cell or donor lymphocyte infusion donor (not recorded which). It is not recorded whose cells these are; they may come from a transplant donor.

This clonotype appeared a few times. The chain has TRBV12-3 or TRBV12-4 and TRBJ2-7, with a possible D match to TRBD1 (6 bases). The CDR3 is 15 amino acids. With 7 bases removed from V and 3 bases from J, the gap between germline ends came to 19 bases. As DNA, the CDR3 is TGTGCCAGCACCTGGGGGCAGGGGCCGATCTACGAGCAGTACTTC. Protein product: CASTWGQGPIYEQYF.

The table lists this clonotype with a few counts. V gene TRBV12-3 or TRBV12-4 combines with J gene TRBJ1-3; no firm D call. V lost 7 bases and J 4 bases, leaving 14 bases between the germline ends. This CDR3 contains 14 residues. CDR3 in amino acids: CASTYRQGGNTIYF. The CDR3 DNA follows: TGTGCCAGCACCTACCGACAAGGAGGAAACACCATATATTTT.

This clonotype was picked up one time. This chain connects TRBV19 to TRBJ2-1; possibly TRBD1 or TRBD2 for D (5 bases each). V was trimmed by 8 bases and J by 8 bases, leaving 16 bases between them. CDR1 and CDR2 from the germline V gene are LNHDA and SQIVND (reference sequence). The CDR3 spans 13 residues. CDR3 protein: CASGDGVVDEQFF. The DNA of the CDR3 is TGTGCCAGTGGGGACGGGGTAGTCGATGAGCAGTTCTTC.

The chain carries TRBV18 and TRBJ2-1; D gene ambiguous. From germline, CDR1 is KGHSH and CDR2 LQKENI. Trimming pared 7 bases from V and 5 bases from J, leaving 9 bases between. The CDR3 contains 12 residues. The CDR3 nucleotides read TGTGCCAGCTGCCAAAACAACAATGAGCAGTTCTTC. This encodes CASCQNNNEQFF. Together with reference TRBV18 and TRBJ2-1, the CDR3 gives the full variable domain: NAGVMQNPRHLVRRRGQEARLRCSPMKGHSHVYWYRQLPEEGLKFMVYLQKENIIDESGMPKERFSAEFPKEGPSILRIQQVVRGDSAAYFCASCQNNNEQFFGPGTRLTVL.

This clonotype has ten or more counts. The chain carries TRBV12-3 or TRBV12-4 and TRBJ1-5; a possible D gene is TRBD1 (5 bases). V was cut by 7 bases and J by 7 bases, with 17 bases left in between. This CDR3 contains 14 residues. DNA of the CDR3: TGTGCCAGCAACCCAGGCAGGGTGAACCAGCCCCAGCATTTT. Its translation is CASNPGRVNQPQHF.

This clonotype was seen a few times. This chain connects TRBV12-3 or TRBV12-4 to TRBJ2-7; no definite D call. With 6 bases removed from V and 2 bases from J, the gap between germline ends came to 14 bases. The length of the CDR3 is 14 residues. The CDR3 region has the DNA TGTGCCAGCAGCGCAGACTTCAATCCCTACGAGCAGTACTTC. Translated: CASSADFNPYEQYF.

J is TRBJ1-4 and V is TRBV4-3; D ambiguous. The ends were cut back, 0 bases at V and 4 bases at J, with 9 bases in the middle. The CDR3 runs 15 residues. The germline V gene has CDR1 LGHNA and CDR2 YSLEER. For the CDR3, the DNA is TGCGCCAGCAGCCAAGAAGTAGGAATTAATGAAAAACTGTTTTTT. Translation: CASSQEVGINEKLFF.

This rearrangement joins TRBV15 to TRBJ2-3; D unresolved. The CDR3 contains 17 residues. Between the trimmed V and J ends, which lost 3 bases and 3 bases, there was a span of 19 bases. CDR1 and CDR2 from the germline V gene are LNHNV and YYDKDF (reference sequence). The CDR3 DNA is TGTGCCACCAGCAGGAGGTCCTCCCTCCTTCAGACAGATACGCAGTATTTT. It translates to CATSRRSSLLQTDTQYF.

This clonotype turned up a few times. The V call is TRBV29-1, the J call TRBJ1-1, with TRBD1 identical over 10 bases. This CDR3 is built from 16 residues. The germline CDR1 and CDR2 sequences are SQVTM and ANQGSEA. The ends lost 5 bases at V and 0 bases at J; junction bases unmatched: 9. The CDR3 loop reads CSVLGQGSILNTEAFF. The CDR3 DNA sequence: TGCAGCGTTCTGGGACAGGGGTCAATTTTGAACACTGAAGCTTTCTTT.

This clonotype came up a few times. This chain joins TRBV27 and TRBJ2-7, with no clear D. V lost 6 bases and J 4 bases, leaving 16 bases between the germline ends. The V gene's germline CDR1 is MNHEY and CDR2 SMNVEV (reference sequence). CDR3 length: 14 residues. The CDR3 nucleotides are TGTGCCAGCAGGAATGGGTCGCCTGGGTACGAGCAGTACTTC. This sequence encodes CASRNGSPGYEQYF.

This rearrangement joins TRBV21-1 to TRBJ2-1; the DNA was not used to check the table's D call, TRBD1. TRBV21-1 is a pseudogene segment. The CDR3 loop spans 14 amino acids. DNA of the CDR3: TGTGCCAGCAGCGGACAGGGATGGTACAATGAGCAGTTCTTC. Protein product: CASSGQGWYNEQFF.

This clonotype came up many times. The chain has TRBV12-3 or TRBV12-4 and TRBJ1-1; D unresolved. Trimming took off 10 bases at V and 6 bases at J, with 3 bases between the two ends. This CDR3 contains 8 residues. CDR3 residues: CATSEAFF. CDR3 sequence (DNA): TGTGCCACCTCTGAAGCTTTCTTT.

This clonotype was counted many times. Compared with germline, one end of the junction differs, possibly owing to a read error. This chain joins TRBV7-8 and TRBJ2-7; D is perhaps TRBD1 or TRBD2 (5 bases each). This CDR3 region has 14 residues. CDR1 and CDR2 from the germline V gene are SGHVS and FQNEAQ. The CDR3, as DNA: TGCGCCAGCAGCTTGGGGACGGCCACCTACGAGCAGTACTTC. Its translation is CASSLGTATYEQYF.

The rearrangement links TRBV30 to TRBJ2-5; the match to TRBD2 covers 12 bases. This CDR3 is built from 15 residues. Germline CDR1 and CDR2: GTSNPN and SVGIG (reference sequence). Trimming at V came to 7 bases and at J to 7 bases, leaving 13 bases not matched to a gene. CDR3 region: CASPGASGRGGTQYF. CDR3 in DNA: TGTGCCTCGCCGGGCGCTAGCGGGAGGGGGGGGACCCAGTACTTC.

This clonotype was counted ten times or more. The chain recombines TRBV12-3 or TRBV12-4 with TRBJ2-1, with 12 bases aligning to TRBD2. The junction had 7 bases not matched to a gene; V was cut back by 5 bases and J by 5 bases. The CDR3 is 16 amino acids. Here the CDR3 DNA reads TGTGCCAGCAGTACACCGGGACTAGCGGGTAACAATGAGCAGTTCTTC. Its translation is CASSTPGLAGNNEQFF.

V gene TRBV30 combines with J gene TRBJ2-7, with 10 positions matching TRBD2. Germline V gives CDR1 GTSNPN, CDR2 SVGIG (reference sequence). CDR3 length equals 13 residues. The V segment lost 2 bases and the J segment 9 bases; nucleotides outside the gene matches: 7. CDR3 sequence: CAWSPSGSLGQYF. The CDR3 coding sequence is TGTGCCTGGAGTCCTAGCGGGAGTCTGGGGCAGTACTTC.

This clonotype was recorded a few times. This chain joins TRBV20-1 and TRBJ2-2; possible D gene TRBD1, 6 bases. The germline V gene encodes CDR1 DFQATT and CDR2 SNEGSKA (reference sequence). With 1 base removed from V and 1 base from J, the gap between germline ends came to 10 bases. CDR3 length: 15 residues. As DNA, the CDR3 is TGCAGTGCTAGAGGAGCGGACAGGAACACCGGGGAGCTGTTTTTT. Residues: CSARGADRNTGELFF.

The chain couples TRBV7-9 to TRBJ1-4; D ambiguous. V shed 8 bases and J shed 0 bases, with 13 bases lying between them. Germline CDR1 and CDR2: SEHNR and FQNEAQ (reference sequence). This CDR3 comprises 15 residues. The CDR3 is CASAFVTATNEKLFF. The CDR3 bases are TGTGCCAGCGCCTTTGTCACTGCAACTAATGAAAAACTGTTTTTT.

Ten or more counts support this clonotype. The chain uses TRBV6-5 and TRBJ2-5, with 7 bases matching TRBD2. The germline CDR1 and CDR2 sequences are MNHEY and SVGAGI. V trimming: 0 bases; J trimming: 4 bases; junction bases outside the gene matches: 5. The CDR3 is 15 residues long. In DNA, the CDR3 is TGTGCCAGCAGTTACTCATCGGGAGGTGGAGAGACCCAGTACTTC. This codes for CASSYSSGGGETQYF.

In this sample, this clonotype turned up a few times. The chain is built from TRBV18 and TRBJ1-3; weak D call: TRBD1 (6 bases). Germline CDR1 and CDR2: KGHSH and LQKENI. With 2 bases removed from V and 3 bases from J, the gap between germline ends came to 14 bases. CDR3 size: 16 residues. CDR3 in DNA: TGTGCCAGCTCACCAACGAGGGGGATAGTTGGAAACACCATATATTTT. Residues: CASSPTRGIVGNTIYF.

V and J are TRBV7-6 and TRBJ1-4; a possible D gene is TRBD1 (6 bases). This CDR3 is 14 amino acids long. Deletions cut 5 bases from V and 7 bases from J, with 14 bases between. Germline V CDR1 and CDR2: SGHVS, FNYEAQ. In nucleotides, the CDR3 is TGTGCCAGCAGCCTAGGGGGGGGAAGTGAAAAACTGTTTTTT. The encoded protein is CASSLGGGSEKLFF. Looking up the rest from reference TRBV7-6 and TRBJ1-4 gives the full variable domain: GAGVSQSPRYKVTKRGQDVALRCDPISGHVSLYWYRQALGQGPEFLTYFNYEAQQDKSGLPNDRFSAERPEGSISTLTIQRTEQRDSAMYRCASSLGGGSEKLFFGSGTQLSVL.